The 25 T cell receptor beta chains below were found in one sample sequenced in a study of OX40 agonist ivuxolimab in advanced cancers. Libraries were constructed by the immunoSEQ multiplex PCR assay. TCRdb holds this immuneACCESS table with in-frame rearrangements only. Some clones are missing; in checked studies, unresolved V genes explain under half, and the rest has no known cause. The sample yields around 44,000 clones; roughly nine tenths were counted once. The ten top clones hold approximately 0.6% of the sample. This material consisted of CD4+ or CD8+ T cells sorted from blood, taken in a trial of the OX40 agonist ivuxolimab. Receptors were obtained from an adult with an advanced solid tumor such as melanoma, head and neck, liver or kidney cancer.

V is TRBV2 and J is TRBJ2-3, with 8 bases fitting TRBD2. This CDR3 region has 13 residues. Germline V gene data show CDR1 as SNHLY and CDR2 as FYNNEI. V lost 8 bases, J lost 2 bases, and 3 bases stayed unmatched. Here the CDR3 reads CASGTSLTDTQYF. The CDR3 DNA reads TGTGCCAGCGGGACTAGTCTCACAGATACGCAGTATTTT.

The CDR3 reads CARSVSGTGGTEAFF. The CDR3 bases are TGTGCCAGAAGCGTATCCGGGACAGGGGGCACTGAAGCTTTCTTT. The chain couples TRBV5-3 to TRBJ1-1; 11 bases fit TRBD1. TRBV5-3 carries the ORF label, with uncertain function. The V and J ends lost 4 bases and 4 bases, in that order; junction bases with no gene match: 6. CDR3 length: 15 amino acids.

This sequence joins TRBV19 and TRBJ2-3; TRBD1 or TRBD2 may be the D gene (5 bases each). Trimming removed 9 bases at V and 0 bases at J, with 13 bases between. Germline CDR1 and CDR2: LNHDA and SQIVND (reference sequence). The CDR3 is 14 residues long. The CDR3 sequence: CASRDGSSTDTQYF. The CDR3 DNA reads TGTGCCAGCCGGGACGGCAGTAGCACAGATACGCAGTATTTT.

V is TRBV6-1 and J is TRBJ2-5; D is possibly TRBD1 (6 bases). Trimming removed 4 bases at V and 4 bases at J, with 25 bases between. The CDR3 totals 18 residues. In germline, CDR1 is MNHNS, CDR2 SASEGT. CDR3 DNA sequence: TGTGCCAGCAGTGCCGCAGGTTGGGGGAAGATAGGGGGAGAGACCCAGTACTTC. Protein product: CASSAAGWGKIGGETQYF.

The V call is TRBV5-4, the J call TRBJ2-5; TRBD2 matches 10 bases. The V segment lost 0 bases and the J segment 2 bases; nucleotides outside the gene matches: 7. The CDR3 extends over 17 amino acids. Germline V lookup: CDR1 SGHNT, CDR2 YYREEE (reference sequence). The CDR3 DNA is TGTGCCAGCAGCTTGGTGGTAGCGGGGGGCATTCAAGAGACCCAGTACTTC. It codes for CASSLVVAGGIQETQYF. Full variable domain (outside the CDR3, taken from reference TRBV5-4 and TRBJ2-5): ETGVTQSPTHLIKTRGQQVTLRCSSQSGHNTVSWYQQALGQGPQFIFQYYREEENGRGNFPPRFSGLQFPNYSSELNVNALELDDSALYLCASSLVVAGGIQETQYFGPGTRLLVL.

Remarks on this clone: The germline gene is not matched at one end of the junction; a read error may be the cause. This rearrangement joins TRBV7-7 to TRBJ2-5, with TRBD1 identical over 7 bases. Germline assignment: CDR1 SSHAT and CDR2 FNYEAQ (reference sequence). The length of the CDR3 is 14 residues. CDR3 DNA sequence: TGTGCTAGCAGCTCCCGACAGGGAGTCGGGACCCAGTACTTC. Translating it yields CASSSRQGVGTQYF.

The CDR3 sequence: CASRTRTGADEQYF. In DNA, the CDR3 is TGTGCCAGCAGGACCAGGACAGGGGCGGACGAGCAGTACTTC. V gene TRBV5-4 combines with J gene TRBJ2-7; 9 nucleotides agree with TRBD1. V was pared by 5 bases and J by 5 bases, with 8 bases of the junction left unmatched. The V gene's germline CDR1 is SGHNT and CDR2 YYREEE (reference sequence). CDR3 length: 14 residues.

V usage is TRBV7-2 and J usage is TRBJ2-1; no clear D. The V gene's germline CDR1 is SGHTA and CDR2 FQGNSA. The length of the CDR3 is 13 residues. The V gene lost 5 bases and the J gene lost 12 bases, with 17 bases spanning the gap. The CDR3 region is CASSTRANKGQFF. In nucleotides, the CDR3 is TGTGCCAGCAGCACAAGGGCAAACAAGGGGCAGTTCTTC.

The chain combines TRBV9 with TRBJ1-4; D is perhaps TRBD1 (5 bases). The V gene lost 4 bases and the J gene lost 6 bases, with 13 bases spanning the gap. Germline values: CDR1 SGDLS, CDR2 YYNGEE. The CDR3 has 14 amino acids. DNA of the CDR3: TGTGCCAGCAGCCCCGGGGACCAGTATGAAAAACTGTTTTTT. Its protein is CASSPGDQYEKLFF.

V and J are TRBV7-6 and TRBJ2-2, with 8 bases aligning to TRBD2. This CDR3 has 16 residues. Germline CDR1 SGHVS, CDR2 FNYEAQ. After removal of 4 bases from V and 2 bases from J, the junction contained 6 bases not matched to a gene. The CDR3 nucleotides are TGTGCCAGCAGCTCCCAGGCGGGGGGAAACACCGGGGAGCTGTTTTTT. Translated, it gives CASSSQAGGNTGELFF.

V usage is TRBV7-2 and J usage is TRBJ1-2; D is unresolved. Per germline, CDR1 SGHTA and CDR2 FQGNSA. V gave up 2 bases and J gave up 0 bases, with 1 base separating them. The CDR3 runs to 12 residues. In DNA form, the CDR3 reads TGTGCCAGCAGCTTAACTAACTATGGCTACACCTTC. Translating gives CASSLTNYGYTF.

This chain links TRBV9 with TRBJ2-7; D gene uncertain. Trimming removed 0 bases at V and 2 bases at J, with 12 bases between. The CDR3 has 15 residues. The germline gives CDR1 SGDLS, CDR2 YYNGEE. The CDR3 region is CASSVEYSSTYEQYF. As DNA, the CDR3 is TGTGCCAGCAGCGTAGAGTACAGCTCAACCTACGAGCAGTACTTC.

This chain uses TRBV5-1 with TRBJ1-1, with D possibly being TRBD1 (6 bases). V was cut by 4 bases and J by 5 bases, with 15 bases left in between. CDR3 length equals 14 residues. Per the germline V gene, CDR1 is SGHRS and CDR2 is YFSETQ. The CDR3 sequence is CASSPYNQGTEAFF. The CDR3 bases are TGCGCCAGCAGCCCCTATAATCAGGGGACTGAAGCTTTCTTT.

The CDR3 here is CASSSLGGSSNQPQHF. The CDR3 bases are TGCGCCAGCAGCTCCCTGGGAGGGAGTAGCAATCAGCCCCAGCATTTT. V gene TRBV4-1 combines with J gene TRBJ1-5, with D unclear. The CDR3 has 16 residues. Germline V gene sequence: CDR1 MGHRA, CDR2 YSYEKL. Trimming pared 5 bases from V and 0 bases from J, leaving 14 bases between.

V usage is TRBV2 and J usage is TRBJ1-1; no definite D call. The V end was cut by 0 bases, the J end by 4 bases, with 12 bases between. Germline V gene data show CDR1 as SNHLY and CDR2 as FYNNEI. The CDR3 totals 15 residues. This CDR3 reads CASSEARPGVTEAFF. CDR3 bases: TGTGCCAGCAGTGAAGCGCGTCCCGGTGTCACTGAAGCTTTCTTT.

This chain uses TRBV4-1 with TRBJ2-3, with 10 bases fitting TRBD2. V shed 4 bases and J 9 bases; nucleotides not matched to a gene: 16. In germline, CDR1 is MGHRA, CDR2 YSYEKL. The CDR3 has 17 residues. In nucleotides, the CDR3 is TGCGCCAGCAGCCGACCTCCCGCTAGCGGGGGATCCTCAACGCAGTATTTT. This gives the protein CASSRPPASGGSSTQYF.

The J gene is TRBJ2-7, the V gene TRBV6-5; D uncertain. CDR1 is MNHEY, CDR2 SVGAGI, per germline. This CDR3 contains 13 residues. Trimming took off 6 bases at V and 3 bases at J, with 12 bases between the two ends. In nucleotides, the CDR3 is TGTGCCAGCAGATTGGGTAAACACTACGAGCAGTACTTC. Its translation: CASRLGKHYEQYF.

The J gene is TRBJ2-7, the V gene TRBV6-6, with 9 nucleotides matching TRBD1. V lost 6 bases to trimming and J lost 3 bases; unmatched junction nucleotides: 9. The CDR3 runs 15 residues. CDR1 and CDR2 from the germline V gene are MNHNY and SVGAGI (reference sequence). In DNA, the CDR3 is TGTGCCAGCAGCCCCGGACAGGGGACCATCTACGAGCAGTACTTC. This translates into CASSPGQGTIYEQYF.

This clone was detected only a few times. The chain has TRBV7-9 and TRBJ2-1; unclear D gene. Trimming left V 4 bases short and J 8 bases short, with 12 bases between. Germline V gene sequence: CDR1 SEHNR, CDR2 FQNEAQ (reference sequence). This CDR3 is built from 13 residues. The CDR3 spells CASSSPGRDEQFF. CDR3 in DNA: TGTGCCAGCAGCTCCCCTGGACGGGATGAGCAGTTCTTC. Drawing the rest from reference TRBV7-9 and TRBJ2-1, the complete variable domain is DTGVSQNPRHKITKRGQNVTFRCDPISEHNRLYWYRQTLGQGPEFLTYFQNEAQLEKSRLLSDRFSAERPKGSFSTLEIQRTEQGDSAMYLCASSSPGRDEQFFGPGTRLTVL.

J is TRBJ1-1 and V is TRBV11-3; no reliable D call. The CDR3 consists of 13 residues. Deletions cut 3 bases from V and 2 bases from J, with 7 bases between. The germline gives CDR1 SGHNT, CDR2 YENEEA. This CDR3 is CASSLGINTEAFF. Written as DNA, the CDR3 is TGTGCCAGCAGCTTGGGAATAAACACTGAAGCTTTCTTT.

The chain couples TRBV9 to TRBJ2-2, with D possibly TRBD2 on 6 matching bases. V dropped 5 bases and J dropped 1 base, with 9 bases sitting between them. Per germline, CDR1 SGDLS and CDR2 YYNGEE. This CDR3 is 14 amino acids long. This chain's CDR3 is CASRSRGNTGELFF. For the CDR3, the DNA is TGTGCCAGCAGGTCGCGGGGGAACACCGGGGAGCTGTTTTTT.

The rearrangement links TRBV9 to TRBJ2-2; TRBD2 matches at 8 bases. CDR1 SGDLS and CDR2 YYNGEE come from the germline V gene. With V trimmed by 3 bases and J by 5 bases, 12 bases remained unmatched. The CDR3 is 17 amino acids. The CDR3 DNA reads TGTGCCAGCAGCGGGCAAGCGGGGGATCCCCTTACCGGGGAGCTGTTTTTT. Amino acid sequence: CASSGQAGDPLTGELFF.

J is TRBJ2-6 and V is TRBV2; D may be TRBD1 (5 bases). CDR1 SNHLY and CDR2 FYNNEI come from the germline V gene. V was pared by 11 bases and J by 1 base, with 21 bases between. The CDR3 length is 17 residues. CDR3 loop: CAGRVGPRGSGANVLTF. The CDR3 DNA follows: TGTGCCGGAAGGGTTGGCCCAAGGGGTTCTGGGGCCAACGTCCTGACTTTC.

The J gene is TRBJ2-7, the V gene TRBV30, with TRBD1 matching 8 bases. The CDR3 is made up of 14 amino acids. V shed 2 bases and J 5 bases; nucleotides not matched to a gene: 8. Germline V lookup: CDR1 GTSNPN, CDR2 SVGIG (reference sequence). The CDR3 DNA reads TGTGCCTGGAGTCCCGTGGACAGGGCCCACGAGCAGTACTTC. It codes for CAWSPVDRAHEQYF.

The chain is built from TRBV10-3 and TRBJ1-6, with unresolved D. Germline lookup yields CDR1 ENHRY and CDR2 SYGVKD. Trimming left V 4 bases short and J 0 bases short, with 13 bases between. The CDR3 covers 17 residues. CDR3 protein: CAISARSPSSYNSPLHF. CDR3 sequence (DNA): TGTGCCATCAGTGCTCGGTCACCTAGCTCCTATAATTCACCCCTCCACTTT.